The clone carrying this T cell receptor (beta chain) was counted a few times. This sample is drawn from a study of CD8+ T cells in alopecia areata. Germline lookup yields CDR1 SGHTA and CDR2 FQGNSA. The CDR3 has 16 residues. V gave up 7 bases and J gave up 0 bases; unmatched junction bases: 8. cDNA serving as the sequencing template came from extracted, reverse transcribed RNA. The table came from immunoSEQ multiplex PCR; TCRdb's copy has only in-frame clones and leaves some out. The table lists 150,000 to 200,000 clones, roughly 60% of them singletons. This TCR came from a human donor with alopecia areata. Specimen: CD4+ T cells sorted from blood, collected at week 0. V usage is TRBV7-2 and J usage is TRBJ2-3, with TRBD2 identical over 9 bases. The CDR3 DNA sequence: TGTGCCAGCACACTGACTAGCGGACTTAGCACAGATACGCAGTATTTT. This gives the protein CASTLTSGLSTDTQYF. The complete variable domain, with remaining parts taken from reference TRBV7-2 and TRBJ2-3, reads GAGVSQSPSNKVTEKGKDVELRCDPISGHTALYWYRQSLGQGLEFLIYFQGNSAPDKSGLPSDRFSAERTGGSVSTLTIQRTQQEDSAVYLCASTLTSGLSTDTQYFGPGTRLTVL.